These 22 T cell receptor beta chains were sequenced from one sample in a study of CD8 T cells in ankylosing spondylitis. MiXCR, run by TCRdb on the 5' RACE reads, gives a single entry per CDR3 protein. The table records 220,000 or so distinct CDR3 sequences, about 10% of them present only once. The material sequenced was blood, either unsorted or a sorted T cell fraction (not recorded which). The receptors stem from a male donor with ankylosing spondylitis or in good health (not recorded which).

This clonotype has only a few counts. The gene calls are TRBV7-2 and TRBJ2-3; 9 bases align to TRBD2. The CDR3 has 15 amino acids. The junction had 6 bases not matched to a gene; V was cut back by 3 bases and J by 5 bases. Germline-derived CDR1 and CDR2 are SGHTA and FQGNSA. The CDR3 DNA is TGTGCCAGCAGCTTTCTGACTAGCGGACTAGATACGCAGTATTTT. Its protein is CASSFLTSGLDTQYF.

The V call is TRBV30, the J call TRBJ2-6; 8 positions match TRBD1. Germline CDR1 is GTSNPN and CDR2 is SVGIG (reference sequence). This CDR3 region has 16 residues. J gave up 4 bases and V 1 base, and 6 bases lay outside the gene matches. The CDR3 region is CAWSDETGAGANVLTF. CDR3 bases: TGTGCCTGGAGTGACGAGACAGGGGCCGGGGCCAACGTCCTGACTTTC.

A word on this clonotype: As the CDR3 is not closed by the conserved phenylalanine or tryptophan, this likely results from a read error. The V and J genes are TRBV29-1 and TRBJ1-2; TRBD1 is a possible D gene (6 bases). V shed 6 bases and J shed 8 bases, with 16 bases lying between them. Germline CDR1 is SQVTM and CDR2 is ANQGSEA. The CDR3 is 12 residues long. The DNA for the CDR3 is TGCAGCGTAGCGGACAGTGCCATAGGCTACACCGTC. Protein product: CSVADSAIGYTV.

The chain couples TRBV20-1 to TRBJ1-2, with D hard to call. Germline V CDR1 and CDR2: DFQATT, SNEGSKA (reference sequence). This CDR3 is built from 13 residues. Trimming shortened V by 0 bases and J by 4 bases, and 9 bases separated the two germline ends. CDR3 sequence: CSAREGQIYGYTF. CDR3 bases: TGCAGTGCTAGAGAAGGGCAGATCTATGGCTACACCTTC.

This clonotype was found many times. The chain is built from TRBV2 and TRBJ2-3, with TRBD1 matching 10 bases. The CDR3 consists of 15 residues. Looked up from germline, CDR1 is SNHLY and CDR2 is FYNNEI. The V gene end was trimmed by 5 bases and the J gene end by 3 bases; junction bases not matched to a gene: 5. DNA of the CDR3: TGTGCCAGCAGTCGACAGGGGGCAGAGACAGATACGCAGTATTTT. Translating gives CASSRQGAETDTQYF.

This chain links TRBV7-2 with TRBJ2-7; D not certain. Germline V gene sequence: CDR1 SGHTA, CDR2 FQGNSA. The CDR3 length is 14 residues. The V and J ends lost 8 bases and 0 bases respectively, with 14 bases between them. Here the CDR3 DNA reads TGTGCCAGCCAGGCGGTCAGGTCCTCCTACGAGCAGTACTTC. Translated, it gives CASQAVRSSYEQYF.

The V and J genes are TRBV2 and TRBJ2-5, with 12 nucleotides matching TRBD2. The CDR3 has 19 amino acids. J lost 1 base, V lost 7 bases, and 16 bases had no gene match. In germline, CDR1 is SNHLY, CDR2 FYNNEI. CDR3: CASIIPGLAGLSLQETQYF. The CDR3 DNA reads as TGTGCCAGCATCATACCGGGACTAGCGGGCTTATCCCTCCAAGAGACCCAGTACTTC.

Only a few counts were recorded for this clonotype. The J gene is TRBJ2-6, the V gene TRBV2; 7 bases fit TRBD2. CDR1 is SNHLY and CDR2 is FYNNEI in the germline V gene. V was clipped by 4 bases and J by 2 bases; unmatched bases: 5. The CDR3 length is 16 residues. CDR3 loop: CASSAEGRAGANVLTF. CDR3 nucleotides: TGTGCCAGCAGTGCGGAGGGGAGGGCTGGGGCCAACGTCCTGACTTTC.

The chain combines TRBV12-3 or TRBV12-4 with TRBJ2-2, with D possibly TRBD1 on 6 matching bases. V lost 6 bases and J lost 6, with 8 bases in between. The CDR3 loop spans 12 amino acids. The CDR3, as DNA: TGTGCCAGCAGACCAGGGGCCGGGGAGCTGTTTTTT. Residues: CASRPGAGELFF.

The CDR3 loop is CASILGDGGRSPTGELFF. The DNA for the CDR3 is TGTGCCAGCATCCTCGGGGATGGGGGCCGGTCCCCCACCGGGGAGCTGTTTTTT. The chain joins TRBV7-8 to TRBJ2-2, with D tentatively TRBD1 (6 bases). Germline loops: CDR1 SGHVS, CDR2 FQNEAQ. V gave up 7 bases and J gave up 4 bases, with 25 bases separating them. This CDR3 is built from 18 residues.

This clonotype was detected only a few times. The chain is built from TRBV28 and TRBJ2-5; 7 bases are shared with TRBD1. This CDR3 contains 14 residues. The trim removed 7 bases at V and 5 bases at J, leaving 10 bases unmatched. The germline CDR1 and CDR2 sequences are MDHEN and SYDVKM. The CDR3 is CASIPGTVRETQYF. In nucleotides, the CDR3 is TGTGCCAGCATCCCCGGGACAGTAAGGGAGACCCAGTACTTC.

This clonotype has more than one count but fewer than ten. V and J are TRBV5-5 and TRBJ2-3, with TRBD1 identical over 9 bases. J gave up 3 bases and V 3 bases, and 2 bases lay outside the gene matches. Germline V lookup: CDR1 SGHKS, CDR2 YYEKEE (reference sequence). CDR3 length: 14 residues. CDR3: CASSSDRGTDTQYF. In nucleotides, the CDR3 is TGTGCCAGCAGCTCCGACAGGGGGACAGATACGCAGTATTTT.

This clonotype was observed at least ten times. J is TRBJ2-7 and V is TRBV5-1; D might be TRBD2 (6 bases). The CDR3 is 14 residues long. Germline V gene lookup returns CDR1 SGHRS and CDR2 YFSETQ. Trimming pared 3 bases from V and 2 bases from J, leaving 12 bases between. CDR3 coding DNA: TGCGCCAGCAGCTCCGGGACTCTTCCCTACGAGCAGTACTTC. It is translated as CASSSGTLPYEQYF.

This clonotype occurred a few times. This CDR3 is CATGRGPSDSNQPQHF. CDR3 nucleotide sequence: TGTGCCACGGGCAGGGGCCCCTCAGATAGCAATCAGCCCCAGCATTTT. The rearrangement uses TRBV12-3 or TRBV12-4 and TRBJ1-5; D may be TRBD1 (6 bases). V was trimmed by 10 bases and J by 0 bases, leaving 19 bases between them. The length of the CDR3 is 16 residues.

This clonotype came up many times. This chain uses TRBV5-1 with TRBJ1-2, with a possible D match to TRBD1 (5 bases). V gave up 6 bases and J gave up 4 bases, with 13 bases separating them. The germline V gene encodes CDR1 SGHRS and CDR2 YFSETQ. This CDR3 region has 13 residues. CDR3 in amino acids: CASTPGAIYGYTF. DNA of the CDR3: TGCGCCAGCACTCCCGGGGCCATCTATGGCTACACCTTC.

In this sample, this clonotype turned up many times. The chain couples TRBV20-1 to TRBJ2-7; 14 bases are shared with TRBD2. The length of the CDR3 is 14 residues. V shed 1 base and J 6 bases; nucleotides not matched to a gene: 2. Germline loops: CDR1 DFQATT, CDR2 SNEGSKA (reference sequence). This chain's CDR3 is CSARGLAGGREQYF. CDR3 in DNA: TGCAGTGCTAGAGGACTAGCGGGGGGGCGCGAGCAGTACTTC.

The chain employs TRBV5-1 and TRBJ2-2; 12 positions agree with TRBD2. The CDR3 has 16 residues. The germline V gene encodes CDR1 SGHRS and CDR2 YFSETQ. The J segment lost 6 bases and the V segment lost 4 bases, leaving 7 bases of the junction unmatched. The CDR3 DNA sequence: TGCGCCAGCAGCCTCGGACTAGCGGGGTCCCCCGGGGAGCTGTTTTTT. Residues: CASSLGLAGSPGELFF.

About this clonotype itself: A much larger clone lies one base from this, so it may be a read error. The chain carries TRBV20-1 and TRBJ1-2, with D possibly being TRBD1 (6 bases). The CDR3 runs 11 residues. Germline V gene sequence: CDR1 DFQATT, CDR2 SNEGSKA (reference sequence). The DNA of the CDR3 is TGCAGAACCCTGACAGGTTTTGGCGACACCTTC. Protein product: CRTLTGFGDTF.

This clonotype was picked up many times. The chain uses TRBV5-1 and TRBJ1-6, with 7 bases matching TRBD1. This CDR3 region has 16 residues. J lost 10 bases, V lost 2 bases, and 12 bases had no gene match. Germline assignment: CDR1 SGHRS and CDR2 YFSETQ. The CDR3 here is CASSFLSDREKSPLHF. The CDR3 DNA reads TGCGCCAGCAGCTTTCTCTCAGACAGGGAAAAATCACCCCTCCACTTT.

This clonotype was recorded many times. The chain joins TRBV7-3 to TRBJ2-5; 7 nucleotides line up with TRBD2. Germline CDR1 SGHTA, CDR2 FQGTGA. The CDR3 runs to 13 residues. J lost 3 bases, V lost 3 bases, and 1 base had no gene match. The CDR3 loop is CASSFAGEETQYF. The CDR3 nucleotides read TGTGCCAGCAGCTTCGCGGGGGAAGAGACCCAGTACTTC.

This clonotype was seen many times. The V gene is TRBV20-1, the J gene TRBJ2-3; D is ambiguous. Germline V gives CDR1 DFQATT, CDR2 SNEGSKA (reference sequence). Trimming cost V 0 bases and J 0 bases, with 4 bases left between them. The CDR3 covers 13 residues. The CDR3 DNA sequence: TGCAGTGCTAGAGATCCCAGCACAGATACGCAGTATTTT. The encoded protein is CSARDPSTDTQYF.

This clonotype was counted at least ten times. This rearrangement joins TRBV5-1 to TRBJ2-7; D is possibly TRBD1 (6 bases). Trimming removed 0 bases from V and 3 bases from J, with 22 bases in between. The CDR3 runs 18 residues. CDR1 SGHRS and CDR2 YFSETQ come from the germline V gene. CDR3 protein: CASSLGGSGQTSNYEQYF. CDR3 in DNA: TGCGCCAGCAGCTTGGGGGGTTCAGGACAGACCTCAAACTACGAGCAGTACTTC.